Presented here are 17 T cell receptor beta chains from one specimen sequenced in a study of T cells after yellow fever vaccination. Using its own MiXCR run on the 5' RACE reads, TCRdb lists one record per CDR3 protein. The table records some 560,000 distinct CDR3 sequences, around a sixth of them present only once. The sequencing here drew on PBMCs, taken 5 days after the first yellow fever vaccination. The receptors stem from a man younger than 35 who received the YFV17D yellow fever vaccine.

V is TRBV18 and J is TRBJ2-7; 7 nucleotides match TRBD2. After removal of 4 bases from V and 0 bases from J, the junction contained 9 bases not matched to a gene. CDR3 length: 16 amino acids. CDR1 KGHSH and CDR2 LQKENI come from the germline V gene. Here the CDR3 DNA reads TGTGCCAGCTCACAAAATCTAGCGGTCCCCTCCTACGAGCAGTACTTC. The encoded protein is CASSQNLAVPSYEQYF.

The chain links TRBV5-1 to TRBJ2-5, with 7 bases that match TRBD2. CDR1 and CDR2 from the germline V gene are SGHRS and YFSETQ. V lost 3 bases, J lost 2 bases, and 7 bases stayed unmatched. This CDR3 spans 15 amino acids. DNA for the CDR3: TGCGCCAGCAGCTATCCATCGGGGGGACAAGAGACCCAGTACTTC. Its translation is CASSYPSGGQETQYF.

The J gene is TRBJ1-5, the V gene TRBV6-2 or TRBV6-3, with D unresolved. Looked up from germline, CDR1 is MNHEY and CDR2 is SVGEGT. Trimming took 2 bases from V and 7 from J, leaving 9 bases between them. There are 13 residues in the CDR3. The CDR3: CASSYRVRQPQHF. CDR3 nucleotide sequence: TGTGCCAGCAGTTACAGGGTCAGGCAGCCCCAGCATTTT.

This chain connects TRBV3-1 to TRBJ2-5; 8 bases match TRBD2. With 4 bases clipped from V and 7 bases from J, the junction kept 11 bases outside the gene matches. Germline loops: CDR1 LGHDT, CDR2 YNNKEL (reference sequence). This CDR3 is built from 15 residues. The CDR3, as DNA: TGTGCCAGCAGCCTACCGGACTCGGGGGGGGGGACCCAGTACTTC. Encoded protein: CASSLPDSGGGTQYF.

This clonotype was found a few times. The chain has TRBV20-1 and TRBJ1-2; D is unresolved. The CDR3 runs to 15 residues. Germline V gene data show CDR1 as DFQATT and CDR2 as SNEGSKA (reference sequence). V was shortened by 5 bases and J by 0 bases, with 16 bases between the two germline ends. The CDR3 sequence: CSAPVNPSPNYGYTF. The CDR3 DNA follows: TGCAGTGCTCCAGTGAATCCGTCGCCTAACTATGGCTACACCTTC.

The J gene is TRBJ1-4, the V gene TRBV7-2; D call uncertain. Germline CDR1 SGHTA, CDR2 FQGNSA. V gave up 2 bases and J gave up 0 bases, with 10 bases separating them. The CDR3 length is 16 residues. The CDR3 loop is CASSLFWAATNEKLFF. For the CDR3, the DNA is TGTGCCAGCAGCTTATTTTGGGCCGCAACTAATGAAAAACTGTTTTTT.

The CDR3 coding sequence is TGTGCCAGCAGCTTGGGCCCTTTCCGGGAGAATAGCTATGGCTACACCTTC. This translates into CASSLGPFRENSYGYTF. This sequence joins TRBV7-2 and TRBJ1-2; D is undetermined. This CDR3 contains 17 residues. V was pared by 3 bases and J by 4 bases, with 21 bases between. CDR1 is SGHTA, CDR2 FQGNSA, per germline.

The table lists this clonotype with many counts. The gene calls are TRBV5-1 and TRBJ2-3; D unclear. In germline, CDR1 is SGHRS, CDR2 YFSETQ. This CDR3 region has 14 residues. The V and J ends lost 0 bases and 0 bases respectively, with 5 bases between them. CDR3 sequence reads: CASSLGDSTDTQYF. The DNA of the CDR3 is TGCGCCAGCAGCTTGGGGGATAGCACAGATACGCAGTATTTT. Full variable domain (missing parts from reference TRBV5-1 and TRBJ2-3): KAGVTQTPRYLIKTRGQQVTLSCSPISGHRSVSWYQQTPGQGLQFLFEYFSETQRNKGNFPGRFSGRQFSNSRSEMNVSTLELGDSALYLCASSLGDSTDTQYFGPGTRLTVL.

This clonotype has more than one count but fewer than ten. This chain links TRBV11-1 with TRBJ2-2; 9 bases map to TRBD2. The germline V gene encodes CDR1 SGHAT and CDR2 FQDESV (reference sequence). The ends lost 5 bases at V and 3 bases at J; junction bases unmatched: 22. The CDR3 totals 21 residues. DNA for the CDR3: TGTGCCAGCAGCCCCCGAATCCTCCTCCGCGCTAGCGGGGAGCACACCGGGGAGCTGTTTTTT. Translated: CASSPRILLRASGEHTGELFF. Combining the CDR3 with reference TRBV11-1 and TRBJ2-2 gives the whole variable domain EAEVAQSPRYKITEKSQAVAFWCDPISGHATLYWYRQILGQGPELLVQFQDESVVDDSQLPKDRFSAERLKGVDSTLKIQPAELGDSAMYLCASSPRILLRASGEHTGELFFGEGSRLTVL.

The V gene is TRBV11-2, the J gene TRBJ2-7, with a tentative D call TRBD2 (5 bases). V was shortened by 5 bases and J by 5 bases, with 13 bases between the two germline ends. The CDR3 is made up of 13 amino acids. The germline V gene has CDR1 SGHAT and CDR2 FQNNGV. CDR3 nucleotides: TGTGCCAGCAGCCCCTATATGGGAGACGAGCAGTACGTC. Translation: CASSPYMGDEQYV.

This clonotype has more than one count but fewer than ten. The J gene is TRBJ1-1, the V gene TRBV27; 8 bases line up with TRBD1. V was clipped by 2 bases and J by 3 bases; unmatched bases: 8. In germline, CDR1 is MNHEY, CDR2 SMNVEV (reference sequence). The CDR3 has 16 amino acids. The CDR3 here is CASSLAGGQSYTEAFF. CDR3 bases: TGTGCCAGCAGTTTAGCAGGGGGCCAATCTTACACTGAAGCTTTCTTT.

This clonotype was seen only a few times. The CDR3 protein is CASYPQGHLDTQYF. CDR3 bases: TGTGCCAGCTATCCACAGGGTCATTTGGATACGCAGTATTTT. This chain links TRBV5-6 with TRBJ2-3, with a weak D call TRBD1 (6 bases). The CDR3 spans 14 residues. Per germline, CDR1 SGHDT and CDR2 YYEEEE. V was trimmed by 7 bases and J by 6 bases, leaving 18 bases between them.

The genes are TRBV5-1 and TRBJ2-3; 9 bases match TRBD2. CDR3 length: 15 amino acids. From germline, CDR1 is SGHRS and CDR2 YFSETQ. Germline trimming cut 1 base from V and 7 bases from J; bases unmatched to any gene: 7. The CDR3, as DNA: TGCGCCAGCAGCTTGACTAGCGGGTTTACAAATACGCAGTATTTT. Encoded protein: CASSLTSGFTNTQYF. Full variable domain (outside the CDR3, taken from reference TRBV5-1 and TRBJ2-3): KAGVTQTPRYLIKTRGQQVTLSCSPISGHRSVSWYQQTPGQGLQFLFEYFSETQRNKGNFPGRFSGRQFSNSRSEMNVSTLELGDSALYLCASSLTSGFTNTQYFGPGTRLTVL.

The chain uses TRBV4-3 and TRBJ2-3; a possible D gene is TRBD2 (6 bases). The CDR3 runs 17 residues. Per germline, CDR1 LGHNA and CDR2 YSLEER. V was shortened by 1 base and J by 2 bases, with 16 bases between the two germline ends. The CDR3, as DNA: TGCGCCAGCAGCCAAGTCCCATCGGCGGGGACCACAGATACGCAGTATTTT. It is translated as CASSQVPSAGTTDTQYF.

The rearrangement uses TRBV5-6 and TRBJ2-7, with unresolved D. Germline V gives CDR1 SGHDT, CDR2 YYEEEE. The CDR3 spans 14 residues. Trimming stripped 1 base from V and 3 bases from J, with 11 bases between. The DNA for the CDR3 is TGTGCCAGCAGCTTGAACGGCGCAAACTACGAGCAGTACGTC. Translating gives CASSLNGANYEQYV.

The chain employs TRBV18 and TRBJ2-2; D is undetermined. The CDR3 is made up of 16 amino acids. Trimming left V 2 bases short and J 0 bases short, with 10 bases between. Germline values: CDR1 KGHSH, CDR2 LQKENI. The CDR3 DNA follows: TGTGCCAGCTCACCATCGGACGGATCGAACACCGGGGAGCTGTTTTTT. Its translation is CASSPSDGSNTGELFF.

This clonotype was counted between two and nine times. The chain recombines TRBV14 with TRBJ2-5; D gene ambiguous. Germline V gene sequence: CDR1 SGHDN, CDR2 FVKESK. The germline V and J ends were trimmed by 2 bases and 1 base, with 11 bases remaining between them. The CDR3 consists of 15 residues. The CDR3 bases are TGTGCCAGCAGCCAATCCTCAGGCCTCCAAGAGACCCAGTACTTC. It encodes CASSQSSGLQETQYF.